This is a list of T cell receptor beta chains from one sample in a study of OX40 agonist ivuxolimab in advanced cancers. Using immunoSEQ multiplex PCR, the repertoire was profiled, and TCRdb retains in-frame clones only, with some absent. The sample shows some 70,000 clones, roughly 85% of them seen only once. The material sequenced was CD4+ or CD8+ T cells sorted from blood, taken in a trial of the OX40 agonist ivuxolimab. These receptor sequences come from an adult with an advanced solid tumor such as melanoma, head and neck, liver or kidney cancer. CDR3s include the opening cysteine and the closing phenylalanine or tryptophan. The D gene is left open where the match is weak. The size entry is marked missing in some rows and otherwise reads once, few, many or a size class.

j_call,v_call,clone_size,d_call,cdr3_nt,cdr3_aa
TRBJ1-6,TRBV5-6,few,-,TGTGCCAGCAGCCCGGAAAGCTCACCCCTCCACTTT,CASSPESSPLHF
TRBJ1-2,TRBV5-6,-,TRBD1,TGTGCCAGCAGCTTGTACAGGGGAGGCTACACCTTC,CASSLYRGGYTF
TRBJ2-7,TRBV19,few,-,TGTGCCACCTCGCCCCGGGCGGGGAGCTCCTACGAGCAGTACTTC,CATSPRAGSSYEQYF
TRBJ1-5,TRBV11-2,once,-,TGTGCCAGCAGCTTAGGAGAGTATCAGCCCCAGCATTTT,CASSLGEYQPQHF
TRBJ1-4,TRBV19,-,-,TGTGCCAGTAGTCGTCCTAGGGGAACTAATGAAAAACTGTTTTTT,CASSRPRGTNEKLFF
TRBJ1-5,TRBV6-5,-,-,TGTGCCAGCAGCATACAGCGGTATAGCAATCAGCCCCAGCATTTT,CASSIQRYSNQPQHF
TRBJ1-1,TRBV27,-,-,TGTGCCAGCAGTCCCAAACAGGGGAACACTGAAGCTTTCTTT,CASSPKQGNTEAFF
TRBJ2-5,TRBV2,once,-,TGTGCCTCCGACGGAGGAAGTGGCCAAGAGACCCAGTACTTC,CASDGGSGQETQYF
TRBJ2-2,TRBV5-4,-,TRBD1,TGTGCCAGCAGCTTTACAGGGGACGGCACCGGGGAGCTGTTTTTT,CASSFTGDGTGELFF
TRBJ1-1,TRBV11-2,-,TRBD1,TGTGCCAGCAGCTTATCGGGACAGCGGAACACTGAAGCTTTCTTT,CASSLSGQRNTEAFF
TRBJ1-5,TRBV6-1,-,-,TGTGCCAGCAGCGGGACCTTTAGCAATCAGCCCCAGCATTTT,CASSGTFSNQPQHF
TRBJ1-6,TRBV27,-,-,TGTGCCAGCAGCAAACCGGGCCAAGGGAATTCACCCCTCCACTTT,CASSKPGQGNSPLHF
TRBJ2-7,TRBV28,-,-,TGTGCCGGACAACGTGGGAGCTCCTACGAGCAGTACTTC,CAGQRGSSYEQYF
TRBJ1-5,TRBV7-9,-,-,TGTGCCAGCAGCCGCATGGGGGGGGATCAGCCCCAGCATTTT,CASSRMGGDQPQHF
TRBJ1-5,TRBV5-1,-,-,TGCGCCAGCAGCTTCGGAGGGAACAATCAGCCCCAGCATTTT,CASSFGGNNQPQHF
TRBJ2-5,TRBV7-9,once,-,TGTGCCAGCAGCTTATCGGGCAAAGAGACCCAGTACTTC,CASSLSGKETQYF
TRBJ2-5,TRBV5-6,-,-,TGTGCCAGCAGCTTTCGCGGGACTGGCCAAGAGACCCAGTACTTC,CASSFRGTGQETQYF
TRBJ2-3,TRBV10-2,-,TRBD2,TGCGCCAGCAGTAAATTTAGCGGGGGGAACACAGATACGCAGTATTTT,CASSKFSGGNTDTQYF
TRBJ2-7,TRBV7-3,-,-,TGTGCCAGCAGCTTCTGGCCAAACTACGAGCAGTACTTC,CASSFWPNYEQYF
TRBJ2-6,TRBV10-3,-,-,TGTGCCATCATGGGTACTGGGGCCAACGTCCTGACTTTC,CAIMGTGANVLTF
TRBJ2-2,TRBV5-1,-,TRBD1,TGCGCCAGCAGCCGCGGACCCTCAGGGGGCGGGACCGGGGAGCTGTTTTTT,CASSRGPSGGGTGELFF
TRBJ1-3,TRBV7-2,-,-,TGTGCCAGCAGCAACTCAGGAGTCTCTGGAAACACCATATATTTT,CASSNSGVSGNTIYF
TRBJ1-1,TRBV7-2,-,-,TGTGCCAGCAGCTTAGGGCGGGCAGCCCTCAGTGAAGCTTTCTTT,CASSLGRAALSEAFF
TRBJ1-2,TRBV5-1,-,-,TGCGCCAGCAGCTTGTACAGCGGGTTAGAAGGCTACACCTTC,CASSLYSGLEGYTF
TRBJ1-6,TRBV4-1,once,-,TGCGCCAGCAGCCAAGTAGAGATACAGGGTTGGCCCCTCCACTTT,CASSQVEIQGWPLHF
TRBJ1-1,TRBV5-1,-,TRBD1,TGCGCCAGCAGCTTCCAGGGGGCAAACACTGAAGCTTTCTTT,CASSFQGANTEAFF
TRBJ2-7,TRBV7-8,once,TRBD1,TGTGCCAGCAGCTCAACGTGGGACAGGGCTTACGAGCAGTACTTC,CASSSTWDRAYEQYF
TRBJ2-3,TRBV7-2,-,-,TGTGCCAGCAGCCGAATGACAGGCACGACAGATACGCAGTATTTT,CASSRMTGTTDTQYF
TRBJ2-2,TRBV7-2,-,TRBD2,TGTGCCAGCAGAGGCGGACTAGCGGGGGGAGGCGGGGAGCTGTTTTTT,CASRGGLAGGGGELFF
TRBJ2-7,TRBV5-4,-,TRBD1,TGTGCCAGCAGCTCACCGGGACAGGGTACCTACGAGCAGTACTTC,CASSSPGQGTYEQYF
TRBJ2-7,TRBV27,once,TRBD1,TGTGCCAGCAGGGCCGGGACAGGAGCCTACGAGCAGTACTTC,CASRAGTGAYEQYF
TRBJ2-7,TRBV18,-,TRBD1,TGTGCCAGCTCACTTTACCGGGACAGGGGCGAGCAGTACTTC,CASSLYRDRGEQYF
TRBJ2-2,TRBV19,-,TRBD1,TGTGCCAGTAGTATACGGGGACAGGGCGCCGGGGAGCTGTTTTTT,CASSIRGQGAGELFF
TRBJ2-3,TRBV6-6,-,-,TGTGCCAGCAGTACTCGGGACCAATCGGGGTATTTT,CASSTRDQSGYF
TRBJ2-3,TRBV5-1,-,TRBD1,TGCGCCAGCAGCTTGGGTGCGACAGGGGGCGGGGATACGCAGTATTTT,CASSLGATGGGDTQYF
TRBJ2-1,TRBV2,few,-,TGTGCCAGCAGTGAAAGGTTGAATGAGCAGTTCTTC,CASSERLNEQFF
TRBJ2-5,TRBV9,-,-,TGTGCCAGCAGCCCCGACATGGAGACCCAGTACTTC,CASSPDMETQYF
TRBJ1-3,TRBV5-4,-,-,TGTGCCATACAATTCAGAGACTCTGGAAACACCATATATTTT,CAIQFRDSGNTIYF
TRBJ1-1,TRBV28,-,-,TGTGCCAGCACTCTCACCGGGCAAGCTTTCTTT,CASTLTGQAFF
TRBJ2-7,TRBV19,-,TRBD1,TGTGCCAGTAGTACCGGACAGGGCCTCTACGAGCAGTACTTC,CASSTGQGLYEQYF
TRBJ1-1,TRBV25-1,-,-,TGTGCCAGCAAGGGGGGTCAAATGTGGGGAAGGGGGAACACTGAAGCTTTCTTT,CASKGGQMWGRGNTEAFF
TRBJ2-1,TRBV5-6,-,-,TGTGCCAGCAGCCGGGTTAGTGAGCAGTTCTTC,CASSRVSEQFF
TRBJ2-7,TRBV6-5,-,-,TGTGCCAGCACGGGACGCCTCCCCCACGAGCAGTACTTC,CASTGRLPHEQYF
TRBJ2-5,TRBV20-1,-,-,TGCAGTATCGGGGCTTTGGAGACCCAGTACTTC,CSIGALETQYF
TRBJ2-7,TRBV18,-,-,TGTGCCAGCTCACCAAGAGCAGGGGGGGCCTACGAGCAGTACTTC,CASSPRAGGAYEQYF
TRBJ2-5,TRBV7-2,-,-,TGTGCCAGCAGCCCGTATAGTGGACGAGAGACCCAGTACTTC,CASSPYSGRETQYF
TRBJ1-5,TRBV7-8,once,-,TGTGCCAGCAGCTCGAACACCGTTAGCAATCAGCCCCAGCATTTT,CASSSNTVSNQPQHF
TRBJ1-6,TRBV15,-,-,TGTGCCACCAGCAGAGAGGGGAAGAATTCACCCCTCCACTTT,CATSREGKNSPLHF
TRBJ2-5,TRBV11-3,-,TRBD1,TGTGCCAGCAGCGTTGGTGTACAGGGGGCGCGGGACGGGGACCAGTACTTC,CASSVGVQGARDGDQYF
TRBJ1-1,TRBV7-2,-,-,TGTGCCAGCAGCTTAAGCGGGGGGCGGACTGAAGCTTTCTTT,CASSLSGGRTEAFF
TRBJ1-6,TRBV6-6,-,-,TGTGCCAGCAGTTGGTCGGGAACAAATTCACCCCTCCACTTT,CASSWSGTNSPLHF